Detailed here is one TCR beta chain. Its antigen is as yet unknown. The sample belongs to a study of shared clonotypes between healthy human individuals. This CDR3 contains 15 residues. Germline values: CDR1 KGHSH, CDR2 LQKENI. With 2 bases clipped from V and 0 bases from J, the junction kept 3 bases outside the gene matches. Points from the study as a whole: Limited genetic and exposure-history diversity came from having few donors.

The repertoire was sequenced with immunoSEQ multiplex PCR; TCRdb's copy has only in-frame clones and lacks some. The sample holds about 1 million clones; around four fifths are singletons and the top ten take about 1.4%. The TCR was taken from a man aged 18 to 30 in good health. The chain uses TRBV18 and TRBJ1-2; 7 bases are shared with TRBD1. The specimen was memory CD4+ T cells sorted from blood. Documented subset: CD45RA-negative fraction. The CDR3 protein is CASSPGTAANYGYTF. In nucleotides, the CDR3 is TGTGCCAGCTCACCAGGGACAGCCGCTAACTATGGCTACACCTTC.